The next 6 T cell receptor beta chains were all read from a single sample in a study of blood T cell repertoires in COVID-19. Using immunoSEQ multiplex PCR, the repertoire was profiled, and TCRdb retains in-frame clones only, with some absent. Of over 300,000 clones listed, around nine tenths were seen once; the top ten hold 0.9% to 1%. What was sequenced was PBMCs or T cells enriched from blood (not recorded which). The receptor source for this set is a woman in her twenties or thirties with acute COVID-19.

The chain uses TRBV2 and TRBJ1-2; weak D call: TRBD1 (5 bases). The CDR3 contains 14 residues. Trimming stripped 1 base from V and 7 bases from J, with 13 bases between. Germline V gene data show CDR1 as SNHLY and CDR2 as FYNNEI. Here the CDR3 reads CASSEVSQGGGYTF. CDR3 in DNA: TGTGCCAGCAGTGAAGTTTCGCAGGGTGGTGGCTACACCTTC.

The chain combines TRBV28 with TRBJ2-1; D is undetermined. This CDR3 has 14 amino acids. The germline gives CDR1 MDHEN, CDR2 SYDVKM. With 2 bases removed from V and 5 bases from J, the gap between germline ends came to 10 bases. The CDR3 nucleotides are TGTGCCAGCAGTTTACTCAGGATGGACAATGAGCAGTTCTTC. Protein product: CASSLLRMDNEQFF.

V gene TRBV18 combines with J gene TRBJ2-7; 7 positions agree with TRBD1. CDR1 and CDR2 (germline): KGHSH, LQKENI. The CDR3 sequence is 13 residues long. The junction had 3 bases not matched to a gene; V was cut back by 6 bases and J by 1 base. The CDR3 DNA is TGTGCCAGCTCCCTGGGACAGTCCTACGAGCAGTACTTC. Amino acids: CASSLGQSYEQYF.

The rearrangement uses TRBV18 and TRBJ1-4; the match to TRBD1 covers 7 bases. The CDR3 has 14 amino acids. CDR1 is KGHSH and CDR2 is LQKENI in the germline V gene. The J segment lost 7 bases and the V segment lost 4 bases, leaving 6 bases of the junction unmatched. Here the CDR3 DNA reads TGTGCCAGCTCACTACAGGGGTCAGGTGAAAAACTGTTTTTT. Its translation: CASSLQGSGEKLFF. The full variable domain, in which reference TRBV18 and TRBJ1-4 provide the parts outside the CDR3, is NAGVMQNPRHLVRRRGQEARLRCSPMKGHSHVYWYRQLPEEGLKFMVYLQKENIIDESGMPKERFSAEFPKEGPSILRIQQVVRGDSAAYFCASSLQGSGEKLFFGSGTQLSVL.

The chain links TRBV27 to TRBJ2-1, with D hard to call. The ends were cut back, 2 bases at V and 3 bases at J, with 11 bases in the middle. This CDR3 contains 15 residues. Germline assignment: CDR1 MNHEY and CDR2 SMNVEV (reference sequence). The CDR3 reads CASSLSKTGYNEQFF. CDR3 coding DNA: TGTGCCAGCAGTTTAAGTAAAACGGGCTACAATGAGCAGTTCTTC.

The V and J genes are TRBV3-1 (or the pseudogene TRBV3-2) and TRBJ2-1; a possible D gene is TRBD1 (5 bases). This CDR3 comprises 12 residues. Trimming removed 4 bases at V and 8 bases at J, with 9 bases between. CDR1 is LGHDT, CDR2 YNNKEL, per germline (reference sequence). CDR3 coding DNA: TGTGCCAGCAGCCCCAGGGCCCATGAGCAGTTCTTC. Encoded protein: CASSPRAHEQFF.